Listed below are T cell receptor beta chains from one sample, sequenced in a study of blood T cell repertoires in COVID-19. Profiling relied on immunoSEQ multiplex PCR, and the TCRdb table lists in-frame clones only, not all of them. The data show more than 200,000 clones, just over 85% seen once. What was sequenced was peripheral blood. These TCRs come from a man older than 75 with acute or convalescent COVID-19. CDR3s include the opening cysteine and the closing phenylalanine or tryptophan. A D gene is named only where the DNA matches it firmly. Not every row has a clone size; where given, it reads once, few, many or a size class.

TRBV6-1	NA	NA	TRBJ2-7	CASSGAGFSDEQYF	TGTGCCAGCAGTGGAGCAGGCTTCAGCGACGAGCAGTACTTC
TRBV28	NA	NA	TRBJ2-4	CASHEATKNIQYF	TGTGCCAGCCATGAGGCCACCAAAAACATTCAGTACTTC
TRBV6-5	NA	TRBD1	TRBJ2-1	CASSKGQGLYNEQFF	TGTGCCAGCAGTAAGGGACAGGGACTGTACAATGAGCAGTTCTTC
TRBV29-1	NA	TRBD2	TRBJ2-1	CSETSGRAEQFF	TGCAGCGAGACTAGCGGGAGGGCCGAGCAGTTCTTC
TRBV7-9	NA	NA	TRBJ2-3	CASSLIASGTDTQYF	TGTGCCAGCAGCCTCATAGCGAGTGGCACAGATACGCAGTATTTT
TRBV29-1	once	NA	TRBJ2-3	CSVRLDTDTQYF	TGCAGCGTGAGACTAGACACAGATACGCAGTATTTT
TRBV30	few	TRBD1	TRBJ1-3	CAWSRQGARDTIYF	TGTGCCTGGAGTCGTCAGGGGGCTCGGGACACCATATATTTT
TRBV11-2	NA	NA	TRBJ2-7	CASSRQAFSYEQYF	TGTGCCAGCAGCCGACAGGCCTTCTCCTACGAGCAGTACTTC
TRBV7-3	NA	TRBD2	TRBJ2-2	CASSPLSSGRATGELFF	TGTGCCAGCAGCCCCCTTTCTAGCGGGAGGGCCACCGGGGAGCTGTTTTTT
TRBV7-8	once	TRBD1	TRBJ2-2	CASSPRDSSNTGELFF	TGTGCCAGCAGCCCCCGGGACAGCTCGAACACCGGGGAGCTGTTTTTT
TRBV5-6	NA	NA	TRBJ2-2	CASSLGLRGDTGELFF	TGTGCCAGCAGCTTGGGGCTCAGGGGGGACACCGGGGAGCTGTTTTTT
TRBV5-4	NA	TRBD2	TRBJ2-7	CASSLAGLGQTYEQYF	TGTGCCAGCAGCTTGGCCGGACTAGGGCAGACCTACGAGCAGTACTTC
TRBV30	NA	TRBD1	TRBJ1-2	CAWSVHGTGNYGYTF	TGTGCCTGGAGTGTCCACGGGACAGGGAACTATGGCTACACCTTC
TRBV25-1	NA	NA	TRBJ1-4	CASSESGVREKLFF	TGTGCCAGCAGTGAATCCGGGGTAAGGGAAAAACTGTTTTTT
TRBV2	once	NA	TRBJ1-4	CASRGPEGEKLFF	TGTGCCAGCAGAGGACCCGAGGGTGAAAAACTGTTTTTT
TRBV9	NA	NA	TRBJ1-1	CASSLSPRVTEAFF	TGTGCCAGCAGCCTCAGCCCCAGGGTCACTGAAGCTTTCTTT
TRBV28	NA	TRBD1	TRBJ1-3	CASRESPGTAGNTIYF	TGTGCCAGCAGAGAAAGTCCCGGGACAGCTGGAAACACCATATATTTT
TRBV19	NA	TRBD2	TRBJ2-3	CASSFTGTRTDTQYF	TGTGCCAGTAGTTTCACCGGGACTAGGACAGATACGCAGTATTTT
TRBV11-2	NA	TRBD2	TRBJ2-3	CASSLSAGRPDSTDTQYF	TGTGCCAGCAGCTTATCAGCGGGAAGACCGGACAGCACAGATACGCAGTATTTT
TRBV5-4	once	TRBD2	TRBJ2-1	CASRLLISGIGNEQFF	TGTGCCAGCAGACTCCTTATCAGCGGGATTGGCAATGAGCAGTTCTTC
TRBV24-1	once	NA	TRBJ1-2	CATSDLTPQGYYGYTF	TGTGCCACCAGTGATTTGACCCCACAGGGTTACTATGGCTACACCTTC
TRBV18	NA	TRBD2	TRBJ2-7	CASSPPSIAGTEQYF	TGTGCCAGCTCACCACCGTCGATAGCGGGAACCGAGCAGTACTTC
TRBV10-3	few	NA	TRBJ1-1	CAIRTQGVSEAFF	TGTGCCATCAGGACACAGGGAGTATCTGAAGCTTTCTTT
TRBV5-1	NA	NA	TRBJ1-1	CASSPGWMNTEAFF	TGCGCCAGCAGCCCAGGGTGGATGAACACTGAAGCTTTCTTT
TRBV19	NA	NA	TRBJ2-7	CASSTQGGNSYEQYF	TGTGCCAGTAGTACCCAGGGCGGGAACTCCTACGAGCAGTACTTC
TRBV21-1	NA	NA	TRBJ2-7	CASSKDLAGGPYEQYF	TGTGCCAGCAGCAAAGATCTAGCGGGAGGGCCCTACGAGCAGTACTTC
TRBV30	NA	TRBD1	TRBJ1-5	CACSRQGNQPQHF	TGTGCCTGTTCTCGACAGGGAAATCAGCCCCAGCATTTT
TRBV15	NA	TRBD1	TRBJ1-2	CATSSEDRGSPNYGYTF	TGTGCCACCAGCAGCGAGGACAGGGGGTCCCCTAACTATGGCTACACCTTC
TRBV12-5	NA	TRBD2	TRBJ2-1	CASGPSGGFYNEQFF	TGTGCTAGTGGCCCAAGCGGGGGATTCTACAATGAGCAGTTCTTC
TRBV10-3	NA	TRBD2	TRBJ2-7	CAISEELAGGRYEQYF	TGTGCCATCAGTGAAGAACTAGCGGGAGGGAGGTACGAGCAGTACTTC
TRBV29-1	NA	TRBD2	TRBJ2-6	CSVMARVAGVTGANVLTF	TGCAGCGTTATGGCTAGGGTAGCGGGAGTAACTGGGGCCAACGTCCTGACTTTC
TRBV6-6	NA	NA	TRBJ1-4	CASSYAREKLFF	TGTGCCAGCAGTTACGCCAGGGAAAAACTGTTTTTT
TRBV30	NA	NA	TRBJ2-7	CAWKNNPYEQYF	TGTGCCTGGAAGAACAACCCGTACGAGCAGTACTTC
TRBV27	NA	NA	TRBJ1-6	CASSSGTLPLHF	TGTGCCAGCAGTTCCGGGACATTACCCCTCCACTTT
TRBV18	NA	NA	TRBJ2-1	CASSEWGTTNNEQFF	TGTGCCAGCTCCGAGTGGGGGACAACTAACAATGAGCAGTTCTTC
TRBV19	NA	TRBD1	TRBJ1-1	CASSPPRGRDSNTEAFF	TGTGCCAGTAGTCCCCCCAGGGGGCGCGATTCCAACACTGAAGCTTTCTTT
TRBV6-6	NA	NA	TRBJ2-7	CASSYRTDSYEQYF	TGTGCCAGCAGTTACCGGACAGACTCCTACGAGCAGTACTTC
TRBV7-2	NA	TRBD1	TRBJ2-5	CASSLVGTGAETQYF	TGTGCCAGCAGCTTAGTAGGGACAGGGGCTGAGACCCAGTACTTC
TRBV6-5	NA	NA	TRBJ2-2	CASRLNTGELFF	TGTGCCAGCAGACTCAACACCGGGGAGCTGTTTTTT
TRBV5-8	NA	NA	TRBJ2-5	CASSALDSAQYF	TGTGCCAGCAGCGCCCTTGATAGTGCCCAGTACTTC
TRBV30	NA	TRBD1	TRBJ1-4	CAWRPPGQGNEKLFF	TGTGCCTGGAGGCCTCCGGGACAGGGTAATGAAAAACTGTTTTTT
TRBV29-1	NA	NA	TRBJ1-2	CSVEEGSYGYTF	TGCAGCGTTGAAGAGGGCAGCTATGGCTACACCTTC
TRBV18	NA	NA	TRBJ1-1	CASSPPSGEAFF	TGTGCCAGCTCACCACCATCAGGGGAAGCTTTCTTT
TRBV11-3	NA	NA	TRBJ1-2	CASSPTGVYGYTF	TGTGCCAGCAGCCCAACAGGAGTCTATGGCTACACCTTC
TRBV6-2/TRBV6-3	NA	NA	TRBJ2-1	CASSRQYNEQFF	TGTGCCAGCAGTAGACAGTACAATGAGCAGTTCTTC
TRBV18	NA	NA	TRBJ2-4	CASSPLGGTAKNIQYF	TGTGCCAGCTCACCCCTTGGGGGGACGGCCAAAAACATTCAGTACTTC
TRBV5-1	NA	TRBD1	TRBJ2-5	CASSLGTGPQTQYF	TGCGCCAGCAGCCTTGGGACAGGTCCCCAGACCCAGTACTTC
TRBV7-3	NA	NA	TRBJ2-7	CASSLQGAFYDEQYF	TGTGCCAGCAGCTTACAAGGGGCGTTTTATGACGAGCAGTACTTC